This TCR beta chain was identified during a study of identical twins. Study-level points and caveats: The analysis was cross-sectional rather than longitudinal within donors.

Trimming took 7 bases from V and 1 from J; bases not matched to a gene: 4. The CDR3 loop spans 14 amino acids. Germline V gene data show CDR1 as MGHDK and CDR2 as SYGVNS. This clonotype occurred a few times. Antigen: not known. Each cDNA held unique molecular identifiers, and template switching gave it a universal primer site. TCRdb fed the 5' RACE reads into MiXCR, producing one record per CDR3 protein. The sample includes some 460,000 distinct CDR3 sequences, over 12% of them seen just once. These records were also assigned to another study, of yellow fever vaccine responses in identical twins.

The sequenced material came from CD4+ T cells sorted from blood. The chain employs TRBV25-1 and TRBJ2-7; 10 nucleotides align to TRBD2. This clonotype was obtained from a woman aged 18-30 years in good health. In nucleotides, the CDR3 is TGTGCCAGCATGCTAGCGGGAGAGTCCTACGAGCAGTACTTC. It is translated as CASMLAGESYEQYF.